This T cell receptor (beta chain) was obtained from a study of T cell repertoires in cytomegalovirus infection (dated by TCRdb to between 2019 and 2020). Study-level background: Because public TCR beta signatures pointed to carriage of CMV infection together with the matching HLA type, the HLA type of each donor mattered for the analysis.

The paper as a whole reports these results and caveats: Cumulative frequency of public TCR beta family members discriminated carriers of CMV infection plus the relevant HLA type in this cohort and an independent approximately 350-donor cohort. The ex vivo response was dominated by HLA-C-restricted CMV-specific TCR beta clonotypes, which also provided the single most frequent clonotype in two of eight donors.

Instrument used: Illumina HiSeq 1500. The raw public reads went through TCRdb reprocessing: fastp at Q25, MiXCR clone calling, in-frame beta chains kept. Every entry covers one CDR3 protein and lists the most common genes and DNA from its rows. The sample has roughly 230,000 distinct CDR3 sequences on record, approximately 22% of them singletons. 15% to 20% of the sample is in the top ten clones. As regards this clonotype: Its antigen is currently not known. No base qualities exist here, and no much larger clone lies one base off it.

From the germline V gene, CDR1 is SGHDN and CDR2 is FVKESK. The cysteine opens and the phenylalanine closes a CDR3 of 14 amino acids. Here the CDR3 DNA is all that survives: 42 bases in frame from base 1. Trimming at the junction amounts to 0 bases on V and 4 bases on J, and the germline ends lie 7 bases apart. The chain employs TRBV14 and TRBJ2-1; no confident D gene assignment can be made. This TCR derives from a human donor in good health (CMV status not recorded). Some clones in this sample may be carry-over from other donors' samples. The specimen was CD8+ T cells from PBMCs. The sequence in DNA is TGTGCCAGCAGCCAAGATCTACTATACAATGAGCAGTTCTTC. Its protein reads: CASSQDLLYNEQFF. Full variable domain (CDR3 extended with the reference TRBV14 and TRBJ2-1 proteins): EAGVTQFPSHSVIEKGQTVTLRCDPISGHDNLYWYRRVMGKEIKFLLHFVKESKQDESGMPNNRFLAERTGGTYSTLKVQPAELEDSGVYFCASSQDLLYNEQFFGPGTRLTVL.